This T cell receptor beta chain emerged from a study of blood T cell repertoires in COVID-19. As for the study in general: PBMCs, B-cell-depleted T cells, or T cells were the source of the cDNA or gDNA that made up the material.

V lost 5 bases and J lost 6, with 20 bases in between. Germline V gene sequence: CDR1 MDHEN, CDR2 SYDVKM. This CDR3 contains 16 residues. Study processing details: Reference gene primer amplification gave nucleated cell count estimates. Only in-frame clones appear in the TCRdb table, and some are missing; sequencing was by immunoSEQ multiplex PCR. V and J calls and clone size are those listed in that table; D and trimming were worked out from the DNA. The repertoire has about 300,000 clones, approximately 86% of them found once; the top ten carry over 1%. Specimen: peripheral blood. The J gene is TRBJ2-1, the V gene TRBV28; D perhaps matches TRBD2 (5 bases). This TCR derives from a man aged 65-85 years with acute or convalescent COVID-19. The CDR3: CASSLPDGRGINEQFF. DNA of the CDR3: TGTGCCAGCAGTCTGCCAGACGGACGAGGGATCAATGAGCAGTTCTTC.